A single sample is the source of the 5 T cell receptor beta chains below, sequenced in a study of CXCR3-negative and CXCR3-positive naive CD8 T cells. General observations from the study: Hydrophobicity was higher for TRB CDR3s found in CXCR3-positive naive cells than in CXCR3-negative naive cells.

UMI-labeled TRB cDNA libraries were prepared by 5' RACE. For each CDR3 protein, TCRdb gives one entry from its re-call of the 5' RACE reads, without DNA. Its listing shows around 110,000 distinct CDR3 sequences. Antigens for these TCRs are unknown. The sequenced sample consisted of naive CXCR3+ CD8+ T cells from blood. As to subset: CD45RO-CCR7+CD27+CD95- naive CD8+ T cells expressing CXCR3 (TNR3+). These receptors were collected from a human donor in good health. Some clones in this sample may be carry-over from other donors' samples.

This sequence joins TRBV18 and TRBJ2-7. CDR1 and CDR2 from the germline V gene are KGHSH and LQKENI. The CDR3 loop spans 14 amino acids. The CDR3 region is CASSPDAGVQEQYF. The whole variable domain, remainder taken from reference TRBV18 and TRBJ2-7, is NAGVMQNPRHLVRRRGQEARLRCSPMKGHSHVYWYRQLPEEGLKFMVYLQKENIIDESGMPKERFSAEFPKEGPSILRIQQVVRGDSAAYFCASSPDAGVQEQYFGPGTRLTVT.

This rearrangement joins TRBV20-1 to TRBJ2-5; TCRdb lists TRBD2, though no DNA is available to test this call. This CDR3 is built from 15 residues. Germline V CDR1 and CDR2: DFQATT, SNEGSKA (reference sequence). The CDR3 here is CSGAGTSEYQETQYF.

The chain carries TRBV5-1 and TRBJ2-7; without DNA, the TCRdb call of TRBD2 cannot be checked. Germline V gene sequence: CDR1 SGHRS, CDR2 YFSETQ. This CDR3 is built from 17 residues. The CDR3 loop is CASSLVHPTVDSYEQYF.

The chain links TRBV5-8 to TRBJ1-5. Germline V gene sequence: CDR1 SGHTS, CDR2 YDEGEE. The CDR3 spans 15 residues. The CDR3 loop is CASSFSVLSNQPQHF. Looking up the rest from reference TRBV5-8 and TRBJ1-5 gives the full variable domain: EAGVTQSPTHLIKTRGQQATLRCSPISGHTSVYWYQQALGLGLQFLLWYDEGEERNRGNFPPRFSGRQFPNYSSELNVNALELEDSALYLCASSFSVLSNQPQHFGDGTRLSIL.

The gene calls are TRBV15 and TRBJ1-2. Germline lookup yields CDR1 LNHNV and CDR2 YYDKDF (reference sequence). The length of the CDR3 is 13 residues. The CDR3 loop is CATSRDFTYGYTF.